One and the same sample provided the 16 T cell receptor beta chains below, sequenced in a study of OX40 agonist ivuxolimab in advanced cancers. The data were produced by immunoSEQ multiplex PCR, yet TCRdb's version contains in-frame clones alone and is incomplete. The sample includes 20,000 to 25,000 clones, roughly 80% of them seen just once. Specimen: CD4+ or CD8+ T cells sorted from blood, collected in a trial of the OX40 agonist ivuxolimab. The receptors originated from an adult with an advanced solid tumor such as melanoma, head and neck, liver or kidney cancer.

The rearrangement joins TRBV5-1 to TRBJ2-3, with a tentative D call TRBD2 (5 bases). Deletions cut 4 bases from V and 0 bases from J, with 12 bases between. The CDR3 length is 15 residues. The germline V gene has CDR1 SGHRS and CDR2 YFSETQ. The CDR3 region has the DNA TGCGCCAGCAGCAGCGGCGGATTTAGCACAGATACGCAGTATTTT. Its protein product is CASSSGGFSTDTQYF.

Ten or more counts support this clone. This rearrangement joins TRBV28 to TRBJ2-3; D remains ambiguous. CDR3 length: 14 residues. V lost 4 bases, J lost 4 bases, and 12 bases lay in between. CDR1 and CDR2 (germline): MDHEN, SYDVKM. The CDR3 region is CASSSLRRSDTQYF. CDR3 DNA: TGTGCCAGCAGTTCCCTCCGACGCTCAGATACGCAGTATTTT.

V and J are TRBV4-3 and TRBJ2-3; no definite D call. The germline gives CDR1 LGHNA, CDR2 YSLEER. There are 13 residues in the CDR3. Trimming took 0 bases from V and 3 from J, leaving 4 bases between them. This CDR3 reads CASSQDRTDTQYF. The CDR3 DNA sequence: TGCGCCAGCAGCCAAGATCGGACAGATACGCAGTATTTT.

CDR3 sequence reads: CATSREWGGLAIGNEQFF. CDR3 in DNA: TGTGCCACCAGCAGAGAGTGGGGAGGTCTAGCGATCGGCAATGAGCAGTTCTTC. The chain employs TRBV15 and TRBJ2-1; a weak D match, TRBD2 (6 bases). Germline values: CDR1 LNHNV, CDR2 YYDKDF (reference sequence). CDR3 length equals 18 residues. Deletions cut 0 bases from V and 6 bases from J, with 21 bases between.

The chain uses TRBV6-6 and TRBJ2-3; no firm D call. Trimming cost V 2 bases and J 4 bases, with 4 bases left between them. Per germline, CDR1 MNHNY and CDR2 SVGAGI (reference sequence). The CDR3 covers 12 residues. This chain's CDR3 is CASSYLADTQYF. CDR3 nucleotide sequence: TGTGCCAGCAGTTACCTCGCAGATACGCAGTATTTT.

With respect to this clone: No conserved phenylalanine or tryptophan ends this CDR3, so it is likely a read error. J is TRBJ2-7 and V is TRBV7-3, with D possibly being TRBD1 (5 bases). Germline V gene lookup returns CDR1 SGHTA and CDR2 FQGTGA. CDR3 size: 15 residues. V was trimmed by 3 bases and J by 2 bases, leaving 14 bases between them. As DNA, the CDR3 is TGTGCCAGCAGCTTCTCTAGGACACAACCCTACGAGCAGTACCTC. Translation gives CASSFSRTQPYEQYL.

V and J are TRBV14 and TRBJ2-7; 9 bases agree with TRBD1. J was trimmed by 0 bases and V by 1 base; bases with no gene match: 13. Germline CDR1 and CDR2: SGHDN and FVKESK. CDR3 length: 19 amino acids. The CDR3 DNA is TGTGCCAGCAGCCAAGGAGCGGGGCGCCGACAGGGGGTCTCCTACGAGCAGTACTTC. Translation gives CASSQGAGRRQGVSYEQYF.

The CDR3, as DNA: TGTGCCAGCAGCACGGGACTAGCGGGGGCCCCCACAGATACGCAGTATTTT. As protein: CASSTGLAGAPTDTQYF. V gene TRBV7-8 combines with J gene TRBJ2-3, with 14 nucleotides matching TRBD2. There are 17 residues in the CDR3. CDR1 SGHVS and CDR2 FQNEAQ come from the germline V gene. J was trimmed by 2 bases and V by 5 bases; bases with no gene match: 6.

Note on this clone: At the DNA level, this CDR3 is encoded by other sequences in the same sample as well. The rearrangement uses TRBV19 and TRBJ2-2, with TRBD2 matching over 13 bases. This CDR3 spans 17 amino acids. From germline, CDR1 is LNHDA and CDR2 SQIVND (reference sequence). V lost 3 bases and J lost 11; bases outside the gene matches: 12. In nucleotides, the CDR3 is TGTGCCAGTAGTATGGCTGGGACTAGCGGGAAGCGGCGAGAGCTGTTTTTT. Translated, it gives CASSMAGTSGKRRELFF.

The genes are TRBV7-6 and TRBJ2-1; TRBD2 agrees at 15 bases. CDR3 length: 17 residues. Germline loops: CDR1 SGHVS, CDR2 FNYEAQ. V was pared by 5 bases and J by 4 bases, with 6 bases of the junction left unmatched. The CDR3 sequence: CASSRGTSGGIYNEQFF. The CDR3, as DNA: TGTGCCAGCAGCCGCGGGACTAGCGGGGGGATTTACAATGAGCAGTTCTTC.

The CDR3 sequence is CASSPEWRDRDTQYF. The CDR3 nucleotides are TGTGCCAGCAGCCCTGAGTGGCGCGACCGGGATACGCAGTATTTT. This rearrangement joins TRBV7-9 to TRBJ2-3; D is uncertain. CDR1 is SEHNR and CDR2 is FQNEAQ in the germline V gene (reference sequence). V was pared by 5 bases and J by 6 bases, with 18 bases between. The CDR3 totals 15 residues.

The gene calls are TRBV7-2 and TRBJ2-3; 11 positions agree with TRBD2. The CDR3 sequence is 15 residues long. Looked up from germline, CDR1 is SGHTA and CDR2 is FQGNSA. V shed 8 bases and J 4 bases; nucleotides not matched to a gene: 8. CDR3 DNA: TGTGCCAGCGGCCGTCTAGCGGGAGGCTCAGATACGCAGTATTTT. Its translation: CASGRLAGGSDTQYF.

This chain links TRBV11-2 with TRBJ2-7; TRBD1 agrees at 7 bases. V dropped 5 bases and J dropped 4; count of bases not matched to a gene: 17. Germline lookup yields CDR1 SGHAT and CDR2 FQNNGV. This CDR3 has 17 amino acids. CDR3 in amino acids: CASSEFESPGTEYEQYF. In DNA form, the CDR3 reads TGTGCCAGCAGCGAGTTCGAAAGCCCCGGGACAGAATACGAGCAGTACTTC.

This chain links TRBV15 with TRBJ2-7, with unresolved D. The CDR3 totals 14 residues. V was trimmed by 0 bases and J by 5 bases, leaving 11 bases between them. Germline V gene sequence: CDR1 LNHNV, CDR2 YYDKDF (reference sequence). In nucleotides, the CDR3 is TGTGCCACCAGCAGAGAGAGGACCCAAGACGAGCAGTACTTC. Translation: CATSRERTQDEQYF.

The gene calls are TRBV18 and TRBJ2-5, with D unclear. The length of the CDR3 is 14 residues. CDR1 is KGHSH, CDR2 LQKENI, per germline. With 0 bases removed from V and 3 bases from J, the gap between germline ends came to 8 bases. The CDR3 sequence is CASSPPGREETQYF. The CDR3 DNA sequence: TGTGCCAGCTCACCACCCGGCCGAGAAGAGACCCAGTACTTC.

The chain employs TRBV19 and TRBJ1-1; weak D call: TRBD1 (6 bases). The CDR3 length is 13 residues. V lost 6 bases and J 0 bases, leaving 8 bases between the germline ends. Germline CDR1 reads LNHDA; CDR2 reads SQIVND (reference sequence). The chain's CDR3 is CASRDSVNTEAFF. The CDR3 coding sequence is TGTGCCAGTAGGGACAGCGTGAACACTGAAGCTTTCTTT.